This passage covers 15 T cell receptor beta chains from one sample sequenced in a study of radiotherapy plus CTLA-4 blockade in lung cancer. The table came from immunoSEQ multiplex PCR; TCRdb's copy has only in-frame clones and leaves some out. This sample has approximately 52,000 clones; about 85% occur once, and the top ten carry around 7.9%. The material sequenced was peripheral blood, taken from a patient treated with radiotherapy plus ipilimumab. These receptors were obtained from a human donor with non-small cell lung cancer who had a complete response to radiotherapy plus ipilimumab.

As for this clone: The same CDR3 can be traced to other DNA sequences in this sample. The CDR3 is CASSIQGGTEAFF. CDR3 nucleotides: TGTGCCAGTAGTATCCAGGGAGGGACAGAAGCTTTCTTT. The chain joins TRBV19 to TRBJ1-1, with a possible D match to TRBD1 (6 bases). CDR3 length: 13 amino acids. V was cut by 3 bases and J by 8 bases, with 13 bases left in between. CDR1 is LNHDA and CDR2 is SQIVND in the germline V gene (reference sequence).

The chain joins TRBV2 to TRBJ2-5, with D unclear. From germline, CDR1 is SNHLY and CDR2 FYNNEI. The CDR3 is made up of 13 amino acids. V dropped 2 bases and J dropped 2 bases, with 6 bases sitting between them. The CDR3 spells CASSESVQETQYF. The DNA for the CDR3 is TGTGCCAGCAGTGAAAGCGTTCAAGAGACCCAGTACTTC. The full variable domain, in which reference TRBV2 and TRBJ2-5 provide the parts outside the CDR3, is EPEVTQTPSHQVTQMGQEVILRCVPISNHLYFYWYRQILGQKVEFLVSFYNNEISEKSEIFDDQFSVERPDGSNFTLKIRSTKLEDSAMYFCASSESVQETQYFGPGTRLLVL.

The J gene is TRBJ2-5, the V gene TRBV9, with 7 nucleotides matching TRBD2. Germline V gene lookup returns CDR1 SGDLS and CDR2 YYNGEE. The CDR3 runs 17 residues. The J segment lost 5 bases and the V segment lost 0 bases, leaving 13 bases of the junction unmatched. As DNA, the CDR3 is TGTGCCAGCAGCGTAGGCCCCCACCGCGGGGGAGATGAGACCCAGTACTTC. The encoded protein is CASSVGPHRGGDETQYF.

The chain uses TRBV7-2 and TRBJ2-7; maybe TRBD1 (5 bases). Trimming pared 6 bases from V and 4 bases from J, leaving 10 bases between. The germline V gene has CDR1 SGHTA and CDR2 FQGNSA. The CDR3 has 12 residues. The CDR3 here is CASRRGEYEQYV. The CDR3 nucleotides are TGTGCCAGCAGAAGGGGCGAGTACGAGCAGTACGTC.

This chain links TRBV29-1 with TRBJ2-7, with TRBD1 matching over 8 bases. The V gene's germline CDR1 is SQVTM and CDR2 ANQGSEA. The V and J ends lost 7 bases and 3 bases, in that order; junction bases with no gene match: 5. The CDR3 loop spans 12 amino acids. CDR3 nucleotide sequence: TGCAGCGCCGGGACAGGCTACTACGAGCAGTACTTC. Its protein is CSAGTGYYEQYF.

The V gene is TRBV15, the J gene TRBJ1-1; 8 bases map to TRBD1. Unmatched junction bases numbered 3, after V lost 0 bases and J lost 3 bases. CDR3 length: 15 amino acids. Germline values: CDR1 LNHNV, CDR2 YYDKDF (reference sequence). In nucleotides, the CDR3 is TGTGCCACCAGCAGAGAGACAGGGGCCTACACTGAAGCTTTCTTT. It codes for CATSRETGAYTEAFF.

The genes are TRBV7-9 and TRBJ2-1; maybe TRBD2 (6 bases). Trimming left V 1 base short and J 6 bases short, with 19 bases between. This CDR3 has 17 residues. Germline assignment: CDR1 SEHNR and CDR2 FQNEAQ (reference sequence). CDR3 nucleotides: TGTGCCAGCAGCTTAGGGGTGGGCAGGGAGGTCGTCAATGAGCAGTTCTTC. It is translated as CASSLGVGREVVNEQFF.

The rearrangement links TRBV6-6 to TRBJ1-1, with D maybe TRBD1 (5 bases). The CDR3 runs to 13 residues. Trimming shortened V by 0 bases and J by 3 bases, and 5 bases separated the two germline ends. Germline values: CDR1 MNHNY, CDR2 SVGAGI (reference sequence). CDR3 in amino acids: CASSYSTDTEAFF. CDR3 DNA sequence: TGTGCCAGCAGTTACTCGACAGACACTGAAGCTTTCTTT.

CDR3 in amino acids: CASSLRQGSGTGELFF. The CDR3 DNA follows: TGCGCCAGCAGCTTAAGACAGGGATCGGGCACCGGGGAGCTGTTTTTT. V is TRBV5-1 and J is TRBJ2-2, with 7 positions matching TRBD1. In germline, CDR1 is SGHRS, CDR2 YFSETQ. Germline trimming cut 2 bases from V and 4 bases from J; bases unmatched to any gene: 8. This CDR3 comprises 16 residues.

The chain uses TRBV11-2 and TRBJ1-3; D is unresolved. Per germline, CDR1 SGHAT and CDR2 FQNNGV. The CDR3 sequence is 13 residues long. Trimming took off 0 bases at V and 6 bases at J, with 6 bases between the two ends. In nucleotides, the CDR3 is TGTGCCAGCAGCTTAGAACGAGCAAACACCATATATTTT. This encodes CASSLERANTIYF.

The CDR3 coding sequence is TGTGCCAGCTCACCCGGCAAATTACAGGGATGGTCGGTCACTGAAGCTTTCTTT. Amino acid sequence: CASSPGKLQGWSVTEAFF. The V and J genes are TRBV18 and TRBJ1-1; tentatively, D is TRBD1 (6 bases). Trimming left V 3 bases short and J 4 bases short, with 24 bases between. Germline V gene data show CDR1 as KGHSH and CDR2 as LQKENI. The length of the CDR3 is 18 residues.

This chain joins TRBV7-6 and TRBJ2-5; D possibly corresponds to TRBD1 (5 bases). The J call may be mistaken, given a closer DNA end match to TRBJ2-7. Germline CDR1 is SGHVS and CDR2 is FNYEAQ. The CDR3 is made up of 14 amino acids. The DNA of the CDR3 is TGTGCCAGCAGCACGTTTGACAGTTCCTACGAGCAGTACTTC. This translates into CASSTFDSSYEQYF.

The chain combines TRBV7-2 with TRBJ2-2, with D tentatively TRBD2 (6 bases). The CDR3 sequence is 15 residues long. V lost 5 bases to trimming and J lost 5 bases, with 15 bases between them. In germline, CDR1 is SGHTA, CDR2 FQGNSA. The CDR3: CASSRSGAGTGELFF. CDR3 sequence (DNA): TGTGCCAGCAGCCGATCCGGGGCGGGGACCGGGGAGCTGTTTTTT.

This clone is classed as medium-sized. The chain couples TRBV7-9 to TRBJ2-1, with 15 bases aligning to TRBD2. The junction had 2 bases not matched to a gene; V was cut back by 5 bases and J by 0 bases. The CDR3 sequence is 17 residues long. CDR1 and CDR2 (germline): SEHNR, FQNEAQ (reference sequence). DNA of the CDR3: TGTGCCAGCAGCGGGACTAGCGGGGGGAACTCCTACAATGAGCAGTTCTTC. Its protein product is CASSGTSGGNSYNEQFF.

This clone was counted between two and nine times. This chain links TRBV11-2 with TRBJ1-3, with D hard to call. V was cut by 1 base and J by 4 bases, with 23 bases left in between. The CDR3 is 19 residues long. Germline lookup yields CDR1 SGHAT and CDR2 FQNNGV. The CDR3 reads CASSLVDPVGRRRGNTIYF. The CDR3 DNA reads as TGTGCCAGCAGCTTAGTCGACCCCGTTGGGCGTCGTAGAGGAAACACCATATATTTT.